The 5 T cell receptor beta chains listed next were all sequenced from one sample in a study of T cells in Graves' hyperthyroidism and ophthalmopathy. The CDR3 regions of TCR beta were amplified from RNA transcripts. HTBI primers drove first-round RT-PCR of the TCR CDR3. TCRdb called the multiplex PCR reads again in MiXCR, with one record for every CDR3 protein. The table lists some 320,000 distinct CDR3 sequences, roughly 15% of them singletons. The sequenced material came from blood. Receptors were obtained from a woman aged 40 to 50 with Graves' ophthalmopathy.

This clonotype came up many times. The chain uses TRBV28 and TRBJ2-5; D ambiguous. Per germline, CDR1 MDHEN and CDR2 SYDVKM. The CDR3 runs to 12 residues. V was trimmed by 6 bases and J by 1 base, leaving 6 bases between them. The CDR3, as DNA: TGTGCCAGCAGGACATCCCAAGAGACCCAGTACTTC. Protein product: CASRTSQETQYF.

Many counts were recorded for this clonotype. The chain couples TRBV20-1 to TRBJ2-2; tentatively, D is TRBD1 (6 bases). From germline, CDR1 is DFQATT and CDR2 SNEGSKA (reference sequence). Trimming cost V 4 bases and J 3 bases, with 15 bases left between them. CDR3 length: 15 residues. CDR3 region: CSATYRVGDTGELFF. In DNA, the CDR3 is TGCAGTGCTACTTACAGGGTAGGGGACACCGGGGAGCTGTTTTTT.

This clonotype has a count of ten or more. V usage is TRBV27 and J usage is TRBJ2-1; 7 positions match TRBD2. The ends lost 5 bases at V and 8 bases at J; junction bases unmatched: 9. CDR3 length equals 14 residues. The germline V gene has CDR1 MNHEY and CDR2 SMNVEV (reference sequence). The CDR3 DNA reads TGTGCCAGCAGTCGAGCGGGAAGAGTGGATGAGCAGTTCTTC. This encodes CASSRAGRVDEQFF.

This clonotype has at least ten counts. The rearrangement links TRBV7-2 to TRBJ2-7; maybe TRBD2 (6 bases). Trimming cost V 1 base and J 1 base, with 14 bases left between them. This CDR3 spans 16 amino acids. The germline gives CDR1 SGHTA, CDR2 FQGNSA. DNA for the CDR3: TGTGCCAGCAGCTTAGAGGGAGGAGCCTTGTCCTACGAGCAGTACTTC. It specifies CASSLEGGALSYEQYF.

The gene calls are TRBV29-1 and TRBJ1-2; D is undetermined. The ends were cut back, 3 bases at V and 3 bases at J, with 11 bases in the middle. Germline V gives CDR1 SQVTM, CDR2 ANQGSEA. CDR3 length: 13 residues. CDR3 residues: CSVDEGRDYGYTF. CDR3 coding DNA: TGCAGCGTTGACGAGGGTAGGGACTATGGCTACACCTTC.